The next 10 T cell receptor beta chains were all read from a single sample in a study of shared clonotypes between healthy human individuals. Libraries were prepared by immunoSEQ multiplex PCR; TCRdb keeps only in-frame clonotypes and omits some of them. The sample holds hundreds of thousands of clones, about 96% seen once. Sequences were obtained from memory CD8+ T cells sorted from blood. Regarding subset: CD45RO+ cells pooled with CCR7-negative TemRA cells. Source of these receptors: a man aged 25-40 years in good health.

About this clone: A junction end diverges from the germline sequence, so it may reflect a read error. The CDR3 sequence is CASSYSLAGTNTQYF. The CDR3 nucleotides are TGTGCCAGCAGTTACTCACTAGCGGGCACAAATACGCAGTATTTT. The rearrangement uses TRBV6-5 and TRBJ2-3, with 9 positions matching TRBD2. There are 15 residues in the CDR3. Germline V gene lookup returns CDR1 MNHEY and CDR2 SVGAGI.

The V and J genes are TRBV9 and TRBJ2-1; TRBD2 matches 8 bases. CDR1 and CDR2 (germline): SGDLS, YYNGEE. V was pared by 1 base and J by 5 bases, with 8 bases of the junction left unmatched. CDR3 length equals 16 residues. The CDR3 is CASSVPTSGSDNEQFF. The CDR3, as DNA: TGTGCCAGCAGCGTACCCACGAGCGGGAGCGACAATGAGCAGTTCTTC.

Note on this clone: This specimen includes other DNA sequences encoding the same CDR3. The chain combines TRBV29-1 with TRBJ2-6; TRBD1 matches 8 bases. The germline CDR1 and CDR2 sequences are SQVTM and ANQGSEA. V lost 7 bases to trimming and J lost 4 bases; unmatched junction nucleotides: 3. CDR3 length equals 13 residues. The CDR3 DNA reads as TGCAGCGCCCAGGGGGCGGGGGCCAACGTCCTGACTTTC. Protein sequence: CSAQGAGANVLTF.

CDR3 coding DNA: TGTGCCAGCAGTGCGACAGGGGATGAGACCCAGTACTTC. Its protein product is CASSATGDETQYF. V is TRBV6-1 and J is TRBJ2-5; 8 nucleotides line up with TRBD1. The CDR3 has 13 amino acids. V lost 4 bases to trimming and J lost 5 bases; unmatched junction nucleotides: 3. CDR1 MNHNS and CDR2 SASEGT come from the germline V gene.

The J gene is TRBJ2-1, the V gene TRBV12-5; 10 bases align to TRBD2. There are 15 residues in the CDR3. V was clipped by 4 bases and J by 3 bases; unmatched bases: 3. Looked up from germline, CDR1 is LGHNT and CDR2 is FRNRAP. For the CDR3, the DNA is TGTGCTAGTGGTTCCGGGACTAGCGTCTACAATGAGCAGTTCTTC. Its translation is CASGSGTSVYNEQFF.

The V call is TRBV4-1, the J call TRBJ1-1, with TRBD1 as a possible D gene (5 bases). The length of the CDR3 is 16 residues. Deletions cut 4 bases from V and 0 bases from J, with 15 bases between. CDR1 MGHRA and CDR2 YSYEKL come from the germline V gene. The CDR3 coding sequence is TGCGCCAGCAGCCGAGCCGGGACGCCAATGAACACTGAAGCTTTCTTT. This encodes CASSRAGTPMNTEAFF.

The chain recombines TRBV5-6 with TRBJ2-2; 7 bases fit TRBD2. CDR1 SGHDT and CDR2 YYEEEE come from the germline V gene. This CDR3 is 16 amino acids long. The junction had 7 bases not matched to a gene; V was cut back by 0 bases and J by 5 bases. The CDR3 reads CASSLVPGGRTGELFF. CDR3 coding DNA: TGTGCCAGCAGCTTGGTTCCGGGAGGAAGGACCGGGGAGCTGTTTTTT.

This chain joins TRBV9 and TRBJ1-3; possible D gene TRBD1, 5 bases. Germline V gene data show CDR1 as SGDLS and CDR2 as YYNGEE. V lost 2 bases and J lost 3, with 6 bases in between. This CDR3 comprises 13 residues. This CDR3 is CASSVGDGNTIYF. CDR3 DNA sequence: TGTGCCAGCAGCGTGGGGGATGGAAACACCATATATTTT.

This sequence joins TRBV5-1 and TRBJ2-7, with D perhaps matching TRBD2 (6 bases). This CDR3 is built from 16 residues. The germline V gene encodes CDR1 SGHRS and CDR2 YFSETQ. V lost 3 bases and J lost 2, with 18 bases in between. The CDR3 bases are TGCGCCAGCAGCTCGGTACGGGGGAACACGGCCTACGAGCAGTACTTC. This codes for CASSSVRGNTAYEQYF.

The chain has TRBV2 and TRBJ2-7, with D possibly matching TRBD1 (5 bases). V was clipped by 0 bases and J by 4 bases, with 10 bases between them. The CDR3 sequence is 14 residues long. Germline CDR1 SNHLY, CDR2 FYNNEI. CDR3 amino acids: CASSEALQGYEQYF. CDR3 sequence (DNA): TGTGCCAGCAGTGAAGCGCTTCAGGGATACGAGCAGTACTTC.